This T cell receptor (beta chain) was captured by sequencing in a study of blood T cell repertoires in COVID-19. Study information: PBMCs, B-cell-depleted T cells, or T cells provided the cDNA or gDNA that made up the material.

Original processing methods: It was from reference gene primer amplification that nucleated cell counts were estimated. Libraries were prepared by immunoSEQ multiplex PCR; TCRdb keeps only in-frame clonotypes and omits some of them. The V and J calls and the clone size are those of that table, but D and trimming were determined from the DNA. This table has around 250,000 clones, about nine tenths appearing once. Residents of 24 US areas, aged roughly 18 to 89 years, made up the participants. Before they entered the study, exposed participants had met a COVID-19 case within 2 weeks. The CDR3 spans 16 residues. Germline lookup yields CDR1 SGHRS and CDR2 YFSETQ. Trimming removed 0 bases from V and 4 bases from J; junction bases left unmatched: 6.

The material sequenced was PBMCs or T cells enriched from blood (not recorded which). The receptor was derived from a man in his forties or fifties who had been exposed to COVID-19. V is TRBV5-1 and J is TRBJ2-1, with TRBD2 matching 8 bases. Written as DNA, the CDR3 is TGCGCCAGCAGCTTGGAAGGGACTAGGGAGTACAATGAGCAGTTCTTC. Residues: CASSLEGTREYNEQFF.